This record concerns one T cell receptor beta chain sequence. Its antigen is as yet unknown. Sequenced with the Oncomine TCR Beta short-read assay was DNA taken from cultured CD4+ T cells. TCRdb fed the PCR reads into MiXCR, producing one record per CDR3 protein. Found here are about 20,000 distinct CDR3 sequences, around 60% of them singletons; the top ten hold around 9%. Treatment noted: approximately 9-day PBMC culture with coronavirus spike peptide pools or control peptides (ViraFEST assay). Germline V CDR1 and CDR2: LNHDA, SQIVND (reference sequence). The CDR3 is 15 amino acids. The V gene lost 0 bases and the J gene lost 3 bases, with 9 bases spanning the gap. The data originate from a study of vaccination and CD4 T cells after COVID-19. Study observations and caveats: In convalescent patients, 304 of 307 vaccine-specific clones were spike mono-reactive.

The rearrangement joins TRBV19 to TRBJ1-5; TRBD1 is a possible D gene (5 bases). The sample was CD4+ T cells from blood, cultured in vitro, taken after SARS-CoV-2 vaccination. The sequence was obtained from a human donor who had recovered from COVID-19. The DNA for the CDR3 is TGTGCCAGTAGTATAGACAGGGAATACAATCAGCCCCAGCATTTT. Encoded protein: CASSIDREYNQPQHF.